The clone carrying this T cell receptor (beta chain) was recorded many times. The sample belongs to a study of T cells after yellow fever vaccination. The V gene's germline CDR1 is SGHRS and CDR2 YFSETQ. The J segment lost 13 bases and the V segment lost 6 bases, leaving 6 bases of the junction unmatched. This CDR3 has 13 amino acids. TCRdb redid the calling of the 5' RACE reads with MiXCR, one entry per CDR3 protein. The sample consists of about 240,000 distinct CDR3 sequences, 6.9% of them appearing once. The sequence was collected from a man between 25 and 39 years old who received the YFV17D yellow fever vaccine. This chain uses TRBV5-1 with TRBJ2-1; TRBD2 agrees at 14 bases. The sequencing here drew on CD4+ T cells sorted from PBMCs, taken 15 days after the yellow fever booster vaccination. The CDR3 nucleotides read TGCGCCAGCACCTCCGGGACTAGCGGGAGTCAGTTCTTC. Translation gives CASTSGTSGSQFF.